These T cell receptor beta chains were read from a single sample in a study of T cell responses to AZD1222 COVID-19 vaccine. Sequencing used immunoSEQ multiplex PCR; TCRdb keeps in-frame clones, though not all of them. The table has 70,000 or so clones, roughly 85% seen once. Sequenced material: peripheral blood, taken 28 days after the second AZD1222 dose. These TCRs come from an adult who received the AZD1222 COVID-19 vaccine. Both conserved end residues are part of each CDR3. The D gene is left open where the match is weak. Clone size is shown for a subset of rows, as once, few, many or a class of expanded clone.

cdr3_length: 14; j_call: TRBJ1-1; clone_size: .; v_call: TRBV6-5; d_call: .; cdr3_nt: TGTGCCAGCAGTTATTTGGGGGGGGGCACTGAAGCTTTCTTT; cdr3_aa: CASSYLGGGTEAFF
cdr3_length: 15; j_call: TRBJ2-7; clone_size: .; v_call: TRBV11-2; d_call: .; cdr3_nt: TGTGCCAGCAGCCTAGGGTTGGCGGGCGGCTACGAGCAGTACTTC; cdr3_aa: CASSLGLAGGYEQYF
cdr3_length: 15; j_call: TRBJ1-2; clone_size: .; v_call: TRBV5-1; d_call: .; cdr3_nt: TGCGCCAGCAGCTTAGAAGGCGGACCGAACTATGGCTACACCTTC; cdr3_aa: CASSLEGGPNYGYTF
cdr3_length: 15; j_call: TRBJ1-2; clone_size: few; v_call: TRBV12-5; d_call: TRBD1; cdr3_nt: TGTGCTAGTGGTTATGGGCAGGGGGGATTGGGTGGCTACACCTTC; cdr3_aa: CASGYGQGGLGGYTF
cdr3_length: 14; j_call: TRBJ1-5; clone_size: .; v_call: TRBV3-1/TRBV3-2; d_call: .; cdr3_nt: TGTGCCAGCAGCCAAGACAGCACCAATCAGCCCCAGCATTTT; cdr3_aa: CASSQDSTNQPQHF
cdr3_length: 13; j_call: TRBJ2-7; clone_size: .; v_call: TRBV27; d_call: TRBD2; cdr3_nt: TGTGCCAGCAGTAGGCTAGCGGGAAACGAGCAGTACTTC; cdr3_aa: CASSRLAGNEQYF
cdr3_length: 13; j_call: TRBJ2-1; clone_size: .; v_call: TRBV2; d_call: .; cdr3_nt: TGTGCCAGCAGTGGAAGGCAGAACAATGAGCAGTTCTTC; cdr3_aa: CASSGRQNNEQFF
cdr3_length: 13; j_call: TRBJ1-2; clone_size: .; v_call: TRBV7-9; d_call: TRBD1; cdr3_nt: TGTGCCAGCAGCCCTGGACAGGGGTATGGCTACACCTTC; cdr3_aa: CASSPGQGYGYTF
cdr3_length: 14; j_call: TRBJ2-7; clone_size: few; v_call: TRBV3-1/TRBV3-2; d_call: TRBD1; cdr3_nt: TGTGCCAGCAGCACCTGGACAGGCCTATACGAGCAGTACTTC; cdr3_aa: CASSTWTGLYEQYF
cdr3_length: 17; j_call: TRBJ2-6; clone_size: .; v_call: TRBV2; d_call: TRBD1; cdr3_nt: TGTGCCAGCACTCCGGGACAGGGCTACTCTGGGGCCAACGTCCTGACTTTC; cdr3_aa: CASTPGQGYSGANVLTF
cdr3_length: 13; j_call: TRBJ2-2; clone_size: few; v_call: TRBV6-2/TRBV6-3; d_call: .; cdr3_nt: TGTGCCAGCAGTCTGACTAACACCGGGGAGCTGTTTTTT; cdr3_aa: CASSLTNTGELFF
cdr3_length: 16; j_call: TRBJ2-5; clone_size: .; v_call: TRBV7-9; d_call: .; cdr3_nt: TGTGCCAGCAGCTCATTCGCGCGGGGCTATCAAGAGACCCAGTACTTC; cdr3_aa: CASSSFARGYQETQYF
cdr3_length: 14; j_call: TRBJ2-3; clone_size: .; v_call: TRBV9; d_call: .; cdr3_nt: TGTGCCAGCAGCGTATACGGGGAAGCAGATACGCAGTATTTT; cdr3_aa: CASSVYGEADTQYF
cdr3_length: 18; j_call: TRBJ2-6; clone_size: .; v_call: TRBV3-1/TRBV3-2; d_call: .; cdr3_nt: TGTGCCAGCAGCCATATTGCAGGGGAACTAGCTGGGGCCAACGTCCTGACTTTC; cdr3_aa: CASSHIAGELAGANVLTF
cdr3_length: 13; j_call: TRBJ1-2; clone_size: .; v_call: TRBV7-2; d_call: .; cdr3_nt: TGTGCCAGCAGCTCCTACGTGGGCTATGGCTACACCTTC; cdr3_aa: CASSSYVGYGYTF
cdr3_length: 15; j_call: TRBJ2-7; clone_size: .; v_call: TRBV6-5; d_call: TRBD2; cdr3_nt: TGTGCCAGCAGTTCACATCTAGCGGGGCCCTACGAGCAGTACTTC; cdr3_aa: CASSSHLAGPYEQYF
cdr3_length: 13; j_call: TRBJ1-5; clone_size: .; v_call: TRBV7-2; d_call: .; cdr3_nt: TGTGCCAGCAGCTTAGTTGGGAATCAGCCCCAGCATTTT; cdr3_aa: CASSLVGNQPQHF
cdr3_length: 15; j_call: TRBJ1-3; clone_size: .; v_call: TRBV2; d_call: TRBD1; cdr3_nt: TGTGCCAGCAGGACAGGGATATTCTCTGGAAACACCATATATTTT; cdr3_aa: CASRTGIFSGNTIYF
cdr3_length: 16; j_call: TRBJ2-7; clone_size: .; v_call: TRBV19; d_call: TRBD1; cdr3_nt: TGTGCCAGTAGTATTGGGGGAGGACAGGGGGCCTACGAGCAGTACTTC; cdr3_aa: CASSIGGGQGAYEQYF
cdr3_length: 15; j_call: TRBJ1-2; clone_size: .; v_call: TRBV7-8; d_call: .; cdr3_nt: TGTGCCAGCAGCTTAGGCTTTGGGCAGGGCTATGGCTACACCTTC; cdr3_aa: CASSLGFGQGYGYTF